This passage covers 20 T cell receptor beta chains from one sample sequenced in a study of blood T cell repertoires in COVID-19 (dated by TCRdb to 2018 to 2020). Library construction relied on the immunoSEQ multiplex PCR assay. Imported from immuneACCESS, the table was reduced by TCRdb to in-frame sequences with V and J called. These copies leave out some clones; in studies compared against another copy, an unresolved V gene accounts for under half, and the cause of the remainder is not known. The sample has under 65,000 clones on record, roughly 90% of them singletons. About 9.7% of the sample belongs to the ten largest clones. Sequencing input: peripheral blood. These receptors all stem from a woman of 80 years or more with active COVID-19.

V and J are TRBV9 and TRBJ1-2, with 10 nucleotides matching TRBD1. The CDR3 length is 16 residues. The germline CDR1 and CDR2 sequences are SGDLS and YYNGEE. Germline trimming cut 0 bases from V and 4 bases from J; bases unmatched to any gene: 6. This CDR3 reads CASSVDAGTGAYGYTF. In DNA form, the CDR3 reads TGTGCCAGCAGCGTAGACGCCGGGACAGGGGCCTATGGCTACACCTTC.

The chain has TRBV18 and TRBJ1-5, with TRBD1 as a possible D gene (6 bases). Germline CDR1 and CDR2: KGHSH and LQKENI. V gave up 2 bases and J gave up 5 bases, with 16 bases separating them. The CDR3 is 16 amino acids. CDR3 residues: CASSPGGRGADQPQHF. The CDR3 DNA follows: TGTGCCAGCTCACCAGGGGGGCGGGGGGCCGATCAGCCCCAGCATTTT.

The genes are TRBV6-5 and TRBJ1-3; D possibly corresponds to TRBD1 (5 bases). This CDR3 region has 15 residues. Between the trimmed V and J ends, which lost 6 bases and 4 bases, there was a span of 16 bases. Germline V gene data show CDR1 as MNHEY and CDR2 as SVGAGI. The CDR3 spells CASSRSGLTGNTIYF. The CDR3 region has the DNA TGTGCCAGCAGCCGATCAGGGTTGACGGGAAACACCATATATTTT.

The chain carries TRBV30 and TRBJ2-7, with 7 positions matching TRBD1. Germline lookup yields CDR1 GTSNPN and CDR2 SVGIG (reference sequence). The CDR3 runs 12 residues. Trimming took 7 bases from V and 3 from J; bases not matched to a gene: 6. Here the CDR3 reads CASGQTYYEQYF. The CDR3 nucleotides read TGTGCCTCGGGACAGACTTACTACGAGCAGTACTTC.

The chain recombines TRBV18 with TRBJ2-1; TRBD2 agrees at 8 bases. V lost 4 bases and J lost 8; bases outside the gene matches: 22. Germline CDR1 reads KGHSH; CDR2 reads LQKENI. This CDR3 comprises 19 residues. The CDR3 sequence: CASSHGAAAGELIIDEQFF. In DNA form, the CDR3 reads TGTGCCAGCTCACACGGGGCGGCAGCGGGAGAGTTAATAATCGATGAGCAGTTCTTC. Filled out from reference TRBV18 and TRBJ2-1, the complete variable domain reads NAGVMQNPRHLVRRRGQEARLRCSPMKGHSHVYWYRQLPEEGLKFMVYLQKENIIDESGMPKERFSAEFPKEGPSILRIQQVVRGDSAAYFCASSHGAAAGELIIDEQFFGPGTRLTVL.

The rearrangement links TRBV6-7 to TRBJ2-5; tentatively, D is TRBD1 (7 bases). TRBV6-7 is known as an ORF, though its function is uncertain. V was shortened by 0 bases and J by 2 bases, with 13 bases between the two germline ends. This CDR3 comprises 16 residues. The CDR3 region has the DNA TGTGCCAGCAGTTACTCAAGACAGGGAGGTCAAGAGACCCAGTACTTC. Its translation: CASSYSRQGGQETQYF.

In this sample, this clone turned up a few times. The chain employs TRBV2 and TRBJ1-5; maybe TRBD1 (6 bases). Germline CDR1 is SNHLY and CDR2 is FYNNEI. V dropped 4 bases and J dropped 6 bases, with 10 bases sitting between them. This CDR3 has 13 amino acids. The chain's CDR3 is CASSAAGAQPQHF. The CDR3, as DNA: TGTGCCAGCAGTGCGGCAGGGGCTCAGCCCCAGCATTTT. The whole variable domain, remainder taken from reference TRBV2 and TRBJ1-5, is EPEVTQTPSHQVTQMGQEVILRCVPISNHLYFYWYRQILGQKVEFLVSFYNNEISEKSEIFDDQFSVERPDGSNFTLKIRSTKLEDSAMYFCASSAAGAQPQHFGDGTRLSIL.

V and J are TRBV6-5 and TRBJ2-1; D may be TRBD1 (5 bases). The V end was cut by 5 bases, the J end by 7 bases, with 12 bases between. The CDR3 has 13 amino acids. Germline-derived CDR1 and CDR2 are MNHEY and SVGAGI. Written as DNA, the CDR3 is TGTGCCAGCAGTAAAACTTACAGGAATGAGCAGTTCTTC. This gives the protein CASSKTYRNEQFF.

The chain is built from TRBV4-1 and TRBJ2-3, with a tentative D call TRBD2 (5 bases). Trimming shortened V by 4 bases and J by 0 bases, and 11 bases separated the two germline ends. In germline, CDR1 is MGHRA, CDR2 YSYEKL. The CDR3 runs 15 residues. The CDR3 DNA follows: TGCGCCAGCAGCCGTGGGAGAGATAGCACAGATACGCAGTATTTT. This translates into CASSRGRDSTDTQYF.

This chain uses TRBV5-1 with TRBJ2-7, with a tentative D call TRBD2 (6 bases). Germline V gene lookup returns CDR1 SGHRS and CDR2 YFSETQ. This CDR3 spans 16 amino acids. V was cut by 0 bases and J by 3 bases, with 16 bases left in between. CDR3 nucleotide sequence: TGCGCCAGCAGCTTGGCCCTTTGGAGGGGCGGCTACGAGCAGTACTTC. It codes for CASSLALWRGGYEQYF.

The chain has TRBV28 and TRBJ1-2, with D perhaps TRBD1 (5 bases). The germline V gene encodes CDR1 MDHEN and CDR2 SYDVKM. The CDR3 is 13 amino acids. Trimming took 5 bases from V and 6 from J, leaving 13 bases between them. The CDR3 nucleotides are TGTGCCAGCAGTCCTTGGACGGGGGATGGCTACACCTTC. This gives the protein CASSPWTGDGYTF.

The J gene is TRBJ2-7, the V gene TRBV3-1 (or the pseudogene TRBV3-2), with 9 bases identical to TRBD1. The CDR3 covers 14 residues. Germline CDR1 and CDR2: LGHDT and YNNKEL (reference sequence). V shed 6 bases, J shed 2 bases, and the junction held 5 bases outside the gene matches. CDR3 residues: CASRRGQGPYEQYF. Here the CDR3 DNA reads TGTGCCAGCAGAAGGGGACAGGGCCCCTACGAGCAGTACTTC.

The CDR3 sequence is CASSLTGGETQYF. The CDR3 DNA reads as TGTGCCAGCAGTTTAACAGGGGGGGAGACCCAGTACTTC. The rearrangement joins TRBV28 to TRBJ2-5, with 8 bases matching TRBD1. Trimming removed 2 bases from V and 5 bases from J; junction bases left unmatched: 1. The CDR3 is 13 amino acids. Germline V gene sequence: CDR1 MDHEN, CDR2 SYDVKM. The full variable domain, in which reference TRBV28 and TRBJ2-5 provide the parts outside the CDR3, is DVKVTQSSRYLVKRTGEKVFLECVQDMDHENMFWYRQDPGLGLRLIYFSYDVKMKEKGDIPEGYSVSREKKERFSLILESASTNQTSMYLCASSLTGGETQYFGPGTRLLVL.

This clone was seen once. This sequence joins TRBV18 and TRBJ2-2; TRBD1 is a possible D gene (5 bases). The CDR3 is 15 residues long. Germline loops: CDR1 KGHSH, CDR2 LQKENI. Trimming took 6 bases from V and 0 from J, leaving 11 bases between them. The CDR3 region has the DNA TGTGCCAGCTCGTGGACAATTTCGAACACCGGGGAGCTGTTTTTT. This gives the protein CASSWTISNTGELFF. Full variable domain (missing parts from reference TRBV18 and TRBJ2-2): NAGVMQNPRHLVRRRGQEARLRCSPMKGHSHVYWYRQLPEEGLKFMVYLQKENIIDESGMPKERFSAEFPKEGPSILRIQQVVRGDSAAYFCASSWTISNTGELFFGEGSRLTVL.

The V gene is TRBV6-1, the J gene TRBJ2-2, with a tentative D call TRBD1 (6 bases). Germline V CDR1 and CDR2: MNHNS, SASEGT. Trimming left V 6 bases short and J 0 bases short, with 20 bases between. This CDR3 has 18 amino acids. The CDR3 sequence: CASSEISPGHTNTGELFF. CDR3 sequence (DNA): TGTGCCAGCAGCGAAATAAGCCCGGGACATACGAACACCGGGGAGCTGTTTTTT.

The chain is built from TRBV7-9 and TRBJ2-5, with TRBD2 matching over 12 bases. The CDR3 is 16 residues long. Trimming took 4 bases from V and 0 from J; bases not matched to a gene: 3. Per the germline V gene, CDR1 is SEHNR and CDR2 is FQNEAQ (reference sequence). CDR3 in DNA: TGTGCCAGCAGCTCGACTAGCGGGGGCCACCAAGAGACCCAGTACTTC. As protein: CASSSTSGGHQETQYF. The complete variable domain, with remaining parts taken from reference TRBV7-9 and TRBJ2-5, reads DTGVSQNPRHKITKRGQNVTFRCDPISEHNRLYWYRQTLGQGPEFLTYFQNEAQLEKSRLLSDRFSAERPKGSFSTLEIQRTEQGDSAMYLCASSSTSGGHQETQYFGPGTRLLVL.

The chain combines TRBV28 with TRBJ2-3, with 8 bases fitting TRBD2. Unmatched junction bases numbered 9, after V lost 5 bases and J lost 2 bases. This CDR3 has 16 residues. Germline CDR1 is MDHEN and CDR2 is SYDVKM. CDR3 in DNA: TGTGCCAGCAGTCCTATAGCGGGGACCTACACAGATACGCAGTATTTT. Encoded protein: CASSPIAGTYTDTQYF.

The rearrangement links TRBV5-1 to TRBJ1-1; tentatively, D is TRBD1 (6 bases). Deletions cut 1 base from V and 2 bases from J, with 12 bases between. Germline V lookup: CDR1 SGHRS, CDR2 YFSETQ. The CDR3 is made up of 15 amino acids. This CDR3 is CASSLLPGENTEAFF. In nucleotides, the CDR3 is TGCGCCAGCAGCTTGTTGCCAGGGGAAAACACTGAAGCTTTCTTT.

This clone has a single count. The rearrangement uses TRBV5-4 and TRBJ1-3, with unresolved D. V was shortened by 6 bases and J by 7 bases, with 8 bases between the two germline ends. This CDR3 spans 11 amino acids. Germline V lookup: CDR1 SGHNT, CDR2 YYREEE (reference sequence). Written as DNA, the CDR3 is TGTGCCAGCACGTCCGGGAACACCATATATTTT. Translated: CASTSGNTIYF.

The J gene is TRBJ2-7, the V gene TRBV28; tentatively, D is TRBD2 (6 bases). The germline CDR1 and CDR2 sequences are MDHEN and SYDVKM. Trimming stripped 2 bases from V and 2 bases from J, with 10 bases between. The CDR3 totals 14 residues. The CDR3 spells CASSLVGGTYEQYF. CDR3 coding DNA: TGTGCCAGCAGTTTAGTGGGGGGTACCTACGAGCAGTACTTC.